This T cell receptor beta chain was identified during a study of blood T cells in healthy people across ages. Then a second PCR, running about 6 to 11 cycles, was carried out with a sample-barcoded 5' primer and a J-beta primer mix. A single record per CDR3 protein comes from TCRdb applying MiXCR to the 5' RACE reads. The table shows about 670,000 distinct CDR3 sequences, with about 51% occurring only once. Germline CDR1 is LGHNA and CDR2 is YNFKEQ. The CDR3 is 15 residues long. V was cut by 5 bases and J by 0 bases, with 11 bases left in between. The sequence was obtained from a woman over 75 in good health. The chain couples TRBV4-2 to TRBJ2-4; perhaps TRBD1 as D (5 bases). Sequencing was done on a sample of blood. For the CDR3, the DNA is TGTGCCAGCAGCAAGGGGCTATTAGCCAAAAACATTCAGTACTTC. It translates to CASSKGLLAKNIQYF.